This T cell receptor (beta chain) was profiled in a study of blood T cell repertoires in COVID-19. Germline CDR1 is MDHEN and CDR2 is SYDVKM. CDR3 size: 15 residues. Trimming left V 2 bases short and J 0 bases short, with 7 bases between. TCRdb keeps only in-frame clones here, not all; method: immunoSEQ multiplex PCR. This sample carries about 260,000 clones, approximately 90% of them seen once, and the ten largest clones take 2.8%. This sequence was found in a man aged 40-49 years who had been exposed to COVID-19. The V and J genes are TRBV28 and TRBJ2-2; D not certain. Sequencing was done on a sample of PBMCs or T cells enriched from blood (not recorded which). The CDR3 DNA reads as TGTGCCAGCAGTTTAAGGCTAGCGAACACCGGGGAGCTGTTTTTT. It is translated as CASSLRLANTGELFF. Filled out from reference TRBV28 and TRBJ2-2, the complete variable domain reads DVKVTQSSRYLVKRTGEKVFLECVQDMDHENMFWYRQDPGLGLRLIYFSYDVKMKEKGDIPEGYSVSREKKERFSLILESASTNQTSMYLCASSLRLANTGELFFGEGSRLTVL.